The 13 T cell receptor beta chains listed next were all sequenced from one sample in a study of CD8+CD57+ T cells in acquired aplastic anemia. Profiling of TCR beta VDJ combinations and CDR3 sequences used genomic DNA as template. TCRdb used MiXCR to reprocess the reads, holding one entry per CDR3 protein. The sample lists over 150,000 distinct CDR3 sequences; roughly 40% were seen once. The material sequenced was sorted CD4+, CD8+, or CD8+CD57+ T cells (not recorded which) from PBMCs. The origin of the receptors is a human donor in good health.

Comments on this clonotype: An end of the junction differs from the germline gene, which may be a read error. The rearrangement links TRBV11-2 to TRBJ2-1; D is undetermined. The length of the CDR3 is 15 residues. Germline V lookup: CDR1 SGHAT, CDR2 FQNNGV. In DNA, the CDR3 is TGTGCCAGCAGCTTTCGGAGTGATAATTACAATAAGCAGTTCTTC. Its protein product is CASSFRSDNYNKQFF.

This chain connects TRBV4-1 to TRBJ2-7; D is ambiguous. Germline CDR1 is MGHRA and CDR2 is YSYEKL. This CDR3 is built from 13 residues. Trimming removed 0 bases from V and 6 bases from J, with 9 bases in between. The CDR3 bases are TGCGCCAGCAGCCAAGAAAGGACCGCCGAGCAGTACTTC. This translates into CASSQERTAEQYF.

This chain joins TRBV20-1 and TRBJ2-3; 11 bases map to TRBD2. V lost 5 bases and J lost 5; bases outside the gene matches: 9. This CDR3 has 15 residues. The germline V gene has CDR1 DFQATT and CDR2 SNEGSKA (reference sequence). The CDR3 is CSAGRLAGLVDTQYF. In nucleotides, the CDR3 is TGCAGTGCTGGCAGACTAGCGGGGTTGGTAGATACGCAGTATTTT.

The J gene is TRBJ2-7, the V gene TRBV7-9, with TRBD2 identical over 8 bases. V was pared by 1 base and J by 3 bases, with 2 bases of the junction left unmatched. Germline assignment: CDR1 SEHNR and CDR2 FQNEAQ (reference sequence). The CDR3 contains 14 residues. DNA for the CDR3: TGTGCCAGCAGCTTAGGGACTAGCAACTACGAGCAGTACTTC. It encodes CASSLGTSNYEQYF.

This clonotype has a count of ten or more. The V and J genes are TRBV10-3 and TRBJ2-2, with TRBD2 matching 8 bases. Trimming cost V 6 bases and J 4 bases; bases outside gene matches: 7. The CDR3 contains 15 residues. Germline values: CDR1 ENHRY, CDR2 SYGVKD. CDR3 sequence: CAIRPPSGRTGELFF. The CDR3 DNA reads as TGTGCCATCAGGCCCCCTAGCGGGCGCACCGGGGAGCTGTTTTTT.

The CDR3 is CATSRGQGLRTKLFF. CDR3 DNA: TGTGCCACCAGCAGAGGGCAGGGCCTCCGCACTAAACTGTTTTTT. This chain uses TRBV15 with TRBJ1-4; D is possibly TRBD1 (5 bases). The germline V and J ends were trimmed by 1 base and 11 bases, with 17 bases remaining between them. The CDR3 runs 15 residues. Germline values: CDR1 LNHNV, CDR2 YYDKDF (reference sequence).

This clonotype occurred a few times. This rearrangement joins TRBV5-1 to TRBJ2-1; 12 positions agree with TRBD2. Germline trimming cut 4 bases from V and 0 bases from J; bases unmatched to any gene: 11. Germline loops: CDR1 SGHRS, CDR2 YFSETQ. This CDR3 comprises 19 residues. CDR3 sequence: CASSGGLAGGTSSYNEQFF. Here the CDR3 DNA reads TGCGCCAGCAGCGGGGGGCTAGCGGGAGGGACAAGCTCCTACAATGAGCAGTTCTTC.

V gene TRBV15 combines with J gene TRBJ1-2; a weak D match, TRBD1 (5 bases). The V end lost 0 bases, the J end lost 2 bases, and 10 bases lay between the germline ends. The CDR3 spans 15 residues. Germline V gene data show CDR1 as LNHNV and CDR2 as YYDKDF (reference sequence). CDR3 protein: CATSRDRGNNYGYTF. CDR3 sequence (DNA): TGTGCCACCAGCAGAGATAGGGGCAACAACTATGGCTACACCTTC.

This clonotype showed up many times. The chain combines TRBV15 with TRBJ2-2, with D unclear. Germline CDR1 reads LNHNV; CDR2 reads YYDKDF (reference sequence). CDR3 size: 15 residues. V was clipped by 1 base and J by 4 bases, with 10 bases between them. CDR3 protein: CATSRVQASTGELFF. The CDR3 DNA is TGTGCCACCAGCAGAGTTCAGGCAAGCACCGGGGAGCTGTTTTTT.

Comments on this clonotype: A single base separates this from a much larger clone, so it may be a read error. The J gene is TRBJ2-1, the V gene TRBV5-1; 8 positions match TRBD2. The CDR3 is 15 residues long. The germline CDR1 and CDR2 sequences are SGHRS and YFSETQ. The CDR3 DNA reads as TGCGCCAGCAGCTTTAGCGGGACCAACTACAATGAGCAGGTCTTC. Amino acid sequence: CASSFSGTNYNEQVF.

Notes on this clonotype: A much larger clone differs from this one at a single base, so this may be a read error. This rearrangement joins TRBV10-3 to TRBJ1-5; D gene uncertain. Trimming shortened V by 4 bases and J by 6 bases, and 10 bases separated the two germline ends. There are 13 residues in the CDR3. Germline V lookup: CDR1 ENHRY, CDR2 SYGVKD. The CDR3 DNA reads TGTGCCATCAGTGTGGCGGAGGTTCAGCCCCAGCATTTT. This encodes CAISVAEVQPQHF.

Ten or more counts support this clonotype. CDR3 amino acids: CAISEREDGHNEQFF. The CDR3 region has the DNA TGTGCCATCAGTGAAAGGGAAGACGGACACAATGAGCAGTTCTTC. This chain connects TRBV10-3 to TRBJ2-1; no definite D call. Germline V gene sequence: CDR1 ENHRY, CDR2 SYGVKD. CDR3 length: 15 amino acids. V was trimmed by 3 bases and J by 5 bases, leaving 14 bases between them.

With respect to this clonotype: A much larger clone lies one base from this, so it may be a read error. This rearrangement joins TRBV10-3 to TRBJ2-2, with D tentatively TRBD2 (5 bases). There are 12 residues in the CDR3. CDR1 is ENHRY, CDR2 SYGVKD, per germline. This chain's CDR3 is CAISRQTGELLF. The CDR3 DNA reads TGTGCCATCAGCCGCCAGACCGGGGAGCTGTTATTT.